This T cell receptor beta chain was retrieved from a study of T cells in Graves' hyperthyroidism and ophthalmopathy. As regards this clonotype: Its antigen is as yet unknown.

Study-level points and caveats: In the analysis, a 13 V-J model separated ophthalmopathy from stable hyperthyroidism.

TCR beta CDR3 region amplification was performed from RNA transcripts. TCR CDR3 underwent first-round RT-PCR with the HTBI primer set. From the multiplex PCR reads, TCRdb called clonotypes with MiXCR, one entry per CDR3 protein. The table lists some 510,000 distinct CDR3 sequences, 20% to 25% of them singletons, with around a quarter in the top ten. Trimming left V 10 bases short and J 4 bases short, with 15 bases between. Germline assignment: CDR1 ENHRY and CDR2 SYGVKD. This CDR3 is 13 amino acids long. This receptor was identified in a young man with Graves' hyperthyroidism. The chain couples TRBV10-3 to TRBJ2-3, with no clear D. The sequencing sample was made of blood. Written as DNA, the CDR3 is TGTGCCACCCGACCCGAAATGGCAGATACGCAGTATTTT. This sequence encodes CATRPEMADTQYF.